These 30 T cell receptor beta chains came from one sample sequenced in a study of metastatic and nonmetastatic thyroid tumors. TCRdb ran MiXCR on the PCR reads. Found here are more than 25,000 clones, 7.4% of them singletons; the top ten hold 35% to 50%. Every patient was untreated before thyroid surgery. Sequencing input: blood. These receptors originate from a female donor with papillary thyroid cancer or a benign thyroid nodule (not recorded which). Some clones in this sample may be carry-over from other donors' samples.

This clone has just a few counts. This may be a read error: a much more frequent sequence differs by one nucleotide. The chain recombines TRBV29-1 with TRBJ2-5, with D possibly TRBD2 on 5 matching bases. This CDR3 comprises 13 residues. Germline loops: CDR1 SQVTM, CDR2 ANQGSEA. The CDR3 coding sequence is TGCAGAGTTGGACGGGGAACACAAGAGACCCAGTACTTC. Amino acids: CRVGRGTQETQYF. The full variable domain, in which reference TRBV29-1 and TRBJ2-5 provide the parts outside the CDR3, is SAVISQKPSRDICQRGTSLTIQCQVDSQVTMMFWYRQQPGQSLTLIATANQGSEATYESGFVIDKFPISRPNLTFSTLTVSNMSPEDSSIYLCRVGRGTQETQYFGPGTRLLVL.

This clone was seen many times. The chain employs TRBV29-1 and TRBJ1-2, with D uncertain. The CDR3 totals 12 residues. V was trimmed by 3 bases and J by 5 bases, leaving 10 bases between them. Germline V lookup: CDR1 SQVTM, CDR2 ANQGSEA. Here the CDR3 DNA reads TGCAGCGTTGAGAACAGTCCTTATGGCTACACCTTC. Translated, it gives CSVENSPYGYTF.

This clone was observed at least ten times. The chain uses TRBV20-1 and TRBJ1-2; D is possibly TRBD1 (5 bases). Trimming stripped 0 bases from V and 0 bases from J, with 11 bases between. The CDR3 consists of 15 residues. The germline V gene has CDR1 DFQATT and CDR2 SNEGSKA (reference sequence). The CDR3 nucleotides read TGCAGTGCTAGAGATCTCCAGGGAACTAACTATGGCTACACCTTC. Translating it yields CSARDLQGTNYGYTF.

This clone appeared many times. The chain carries TRBV4-2 and TRBJ2-7; D is unresolved. Germline CDR1 reads LGHNA; CDR2 reads YNFKEQ. Trimming pared 1 base from V and 7 bases from J, leaving 8 bases between. The CDR3 runs to 12 residues. CDR3 region: CASSQVDTEQYF. CDR3 bases: TGTGCCAGCAGCCAAGTCGATACAGAGCAGTACTTC.

As concerns this clone: One end of the junction is discordant with germline, which a read error may explain. Other DNA sequences in the same sample also yield this CDR3. CDR3 region: CASSSPRGLEGYTF. The CDR3, as DNA: TGTGCCAGCAGCTCACCCCGGGGGCTAGAAGGCTACACTTTC. V is TRBV5-4 and J is TRBJ1-2; a possible D gene is TRBD1 (6 bases). This CDR3 comprises 14 residues. Germline CDR1 is SGHNT and CDR2 is YYREEE (reference sequence).

This clone was detected many times. The DNA of the CDR3 is TGTGCCAGCAGCAAGATACAGGATCAGCCCCAGCATTTT. Its translation: CASSKIQDQPQHF. The chain combines TRBV7-2 with TRBJ1-5, with D tentatively TRBD1 (5 bases). CDR1 and CDR2 (germline): SGHTA, FQGNSA. The V end lost 5 bases, the J end lost 5 bases, and 10 bases lay between the germline ends. The CDR3 contains 13 residues.

As regards this clone: The sample carries other DNA sequences with the same CDR3. V and J are TRBV20-1 and TRBJ2-1, with D possibly TRBD2 on 5 matching bases. The CDR3 loop spans 13 amino acids. Germline V lookup: CDR1 DFQATT, CDR2 SNEGSKA (reference sequence). V was pared by 4 bases and J by 3 bases, with 10 bases between. The CDR3 nucleotides read TGCAGTGCTATTCCGGGAAACTACAATGAGCAGTTCTTC. Its protein product is CSAIPGNYNEQFF.

This clone was observed at least ten times. V usage is TRBV15 and J usage is TRBJ1-6, with 10 bases aligning to TRBD1. CDR1 and CDR2 (germline): LNHNV, YYDKDF (reference sequence). This CDR3 has 18 residues. Trimming took 5 bases from V and 1 from J; bases not matched to a gene: 8. The DNA for the CDR3 is TGTGCCACCAGCCCGAGGGGACAGGGGTCGTCCTATAATTCACCCCTCCACTTT. It is translated as CATSPRGQGSSYNSPLHF.

This clone showed up many times. This chain connects TRBV19 to TRBJ1-5; the D is unclear. V shed 5 bases and J shed 4 bases, with 9 bases lying between them. Germline lookup yields CDR1 LNHDA and CDR2 SQIVND (reference sequence). This CDR3 spans 13 amino acids. The CDR3 protein is CASSPLRNQPQHF. CDR3 in DNA: TGTGCCAGTAGTCCCCTCCGGAATCAGCCCCAGCATTTT.

A note on this clone: This sequence may be a read error, since a much larger clone differs from it by one base. Other DNA sequences within the sample encode an identical CDR3. V and J are TRBV12-3 or TRBV12-4 and TRBJ1-5, with 7 positions matching TRBD1. This CDR3 region has 14 residues. The CDR3 here is CASSLRQGYQPQHF. In nucleotides, the CDR3 is TGTGCCAGCAGTTTAAGACAGGGCTATCAGCCCCAACATTTT.

This clone was counted many times. This rearrangement joins TRBV4-1 to TRBJ1-1; the D is unclear. Germline V gene lookup returns CDR1 MGHRA and CDR2 YSYEKL. This CDR3 spans 13 amino acids. V lost 6 bases to trimming and J lost 1 base, with 9 bases between them. The CDR3 reads CASSPRENTEAFF. Written as DNA, the CDR3 is TGCGCCAGCAGTCCTAGGGAGAACACTGAAGCTTTCTTT.

This clone has a count of ten or more. The V gene is TRBV29-1, the J gene TRBJ1-1; 7 bases fit TRBD1. CDR3 size: 15 residues. The V segment lost 2 bases and the J segment 2 bases; nucleotides outside the gene matches: 8. Germline V gives CDR1 SQVTM, CDR2 ANQGSEA. CDR3 in amino acids: CSVELVGQPNTEAFF. The CDR3 DNA reads TGCAGCGTTGAACTGGTGGGACAGCCAAACACTGAAGCTTTCTTT.

This clone has a count of ten or more. V gene TRBV6-2 or TRBV6-3 combines with J gene TRBJ2-5, with TRBD2 as a possible D gene (5 bases). Germline CDR1 is MNHEY and CDR2 is SVGEGT. The CDR3 is 13 amino acids. Deletions cut 6 bases from V and 4 bases from J, with 12 bases between. CDR3 residues: CASRSLVRETQYF. The CDR3 DNA reads TGTGCCAGCAGATCACTAGTGCGAGAGACCCAGTACTTC.

Comment on this clone: One end of the junction does not line up with germline, which may come from a read error. Different DNA sequences within this sample yield the same CDR3. The chain is built from TRBV5-6 and TRBJ1-1, with 7 nucleotides matching TRBD1. The length of the CDR3 is 14 residues. CDR1 and CDR2 (germline): SGHDT, YYEEEE. CDR3 coding DNA: TGTGCAAGCATTATGACAGGGTTTGACACTGAAGCTTTCTTT. This codes for CASIMTGFDTEAFF.

There are many counts of this clone. The chain carries TRBV10-2 and TRBJ2-3, with 10 bases that match TRBD2. The germline V gene has CDR1 WSHSY and CDR2 SAAADI. CDR3 length equals 14 residues. The junction had 10 bases not matched to a gene; V was cut back by 10 bases and J by 6 bases. The CDR3 protein is CANSSGGALDTQYF. In DNA, the CDR3 is TGCGCCAACTCCAGCGGGGGGGCTTTGGATACGCAGTATTTT.

As to this clone: The identical CDR3 is also encoded by other nucleotide sequences in the sample. The CDR3 nucleotides read TGTGCCAGCAGACAGACTCTATCAGGGTGGAGAAACACCATATATTTT. It is translated as CASRQTLSGWRNTIYF. The V and J genes are TRBV6-2 or TRBV6-3 and TRBJ1-3; tentatively, D is TRBD1 (5 bases). This CDR3 region has 16 residues. V was clipped by 6 bases and J by 5 bases, with 20 bases between them. Per germline, CDR1 MNHEY and CDR2 SVGEGT.

There are many counts of this clone. CDR3 protein: CASSRGQGTTGELFF. The CDR3 nucleotides read TGCGCCAGCAGCCGGGGACAGGGCACTACCGGGGAGCTGTTTTTT. The chain recombines TRBV5-1 with TRBJ2-2, with 9 bases lining up with TRBD1. There are 15 residues in the CDR3. Losses at the gene ends were 4 bases for V and 5 bases for J; bases not matched to a gene: 6. Per germline, CDR1 SGHRS and CDR2 YFSETQ. Supplemented by reference TRBV5-1 and TRBJ2-2, the full variable domain reads KAGVTQTPRYLIKTRGQQVTLSCSPISGHRSVSWYQQTPGQGLQFLFEYFSETQRNKGNFPGRFSGRQFSNSRSEMNVSTLELGDSALYLCASSRGQGTTGELFFGEGSRLTVL.

This clone has ten or more counts. The chain uses TRBV9 and TRBJ1-5; D gene unclear. This CDR3 spans 15 amino acids. Trimming removed 0 bases at V and 4 bases at J, with 11 bases between. The germline CDR1 and CDR2 sequences are SGDLS and YYNGEE. The CDR3 spells CASSVDGWGNQPQHF. DNA of the CDR3: TGTGCCAGCAGCGTAGATGGCTGGGGAAATCAGCCCCAGCATTTT.

The chain carries TRBV28 and TRBJ2-7, with D perhaps given as TRBD1 or TRBD2 (5 bases each). Trimming took off 7 bases at V and 0 bases at J, with 16 bases between the two ends. The germline CDR1 and CDR2 sequences are MDHEN and SYDVKM. CDR3 size: 15 residues. In DNA form, the CDR3 reads TGTGCCAGCATCCGGGGCCCGGGGAGCTCCTACGAGCAGTACTTC. Amino acids: CASIRGPGSSYEQYF.

This clone appeared many times. J is TRBJ1-1 and V is TRBV20-1, with 7 bases matching TRBD1. The ends lost 6 bases at V and 7 bases at J; junction bases unmatched: 14. The CDR3 length is 14 residues. Germline CDR1 DFQATT, CDR2 SNEGSKA (reference sequence). For the CDR3, the DNA is TGCAGTGCAGGGGGCCCTTTGGGACACGTTGAAGCTTTCTTT. Its protein is CSAGGPLGHVEAFF.

This clone was detected many times. The chain has TRBV5-1 and TRBJ2-7, with D maybe TRBD1 (6 bases). The V gene lost 4 bases and the J gene lost 4 bases, with 12 bases spanning the gap. This CDR3 contains 13 residues. Germline V gene lookup returns CDR1 SGHRS and CDR2 YFSETQ. This CDR3 reads CASSQGSGYEQYF. The CDR3 nucleotides read TGCGCCAGCAGCCAGGGGTCGGGGTACGAGCAGTACTTC.

This clone has at least ten counts. The genes are TRBV7-3 and TRBJ1-5; D gene ambiguous. The length of the CDR3 is 13 residues. V was clipped by 1 base and J by 7 bases, with 8 bases between them. CDR1 SGHTA and CDR2 FQGTGA come from the germline V gene. Written as DNA, the CDR3 is TGTGCCAGCAGCTTAATGCCCGGCCAGCCCCAGCATTTT. It translates to CASSLMPGQPQHF.

This clone is categorized as medium-sized. V is TRBV2 and J is TRBJ2-1; D is perhaps TRBD1 (5 bases). The CDR3 consists of 13 residues. With 6 bases removed from V and 10 bases from J, the gap between germline ends came to 16 bases. In germline, CDR1 is SNHLY, CDR2 FYNNEI. The CDR3: CASSLRGLSEQFF. Here the CDR3 DNA reads TGTGCCAGCAGCCTTAGGGGTTTATCAGAGCAGTTCTTC.

This clone was counted at least ten times. The chain couples TRBV19 to TRBJ1-2, with 9 positions matching TRBD1. V shed 2 bases, J shed 8 bases, and the junction held 12 bases outside the gene matches. Germline values: CDR1 LNHDA, CDR2 SQIVND (reference sequence). This CDR3 is 16 amino acids long. CDR3 coding DNA: TGTGCCAGTAGTATAACGGGACAGGGACCCTGGAGAGGCTACACCTTC. Translation: CASSITGQGPWRGYTF.

This clone was counted at least ten times. The chain has TRBV6-1 and TRBJ1-6; D is perhaps TRBD1 (5 bases). The germline CDR1 and CDR2 sequences are MNHNS and SASEGT. The V end was cut by 5 bases, the J end by 14 bases, with 10 bases between. This CDR3 is built from 11 residues. In nucleotides, the CDR3 is TGTGCCAGCAGTTCCGGGGGGGCCCTCCACTTT. Encoded protein: CASSSGGALHF.

This clone showed up many times. The same CDR3 can be traced to other DNA sequences in this sample. The chain couples TRBV12-5 to TRBJ1-1, with a weak D call TRBD1 (6 bases). The germline CDR1 and CDR2 sequences are LGHNT and FRNRAP. This CDR3 region has 14 residues. V lost 5 bases and J lost 6, with 16 bases in between. The CDR3 DNA is TGTGCTAGTGGTCCTACAGGGTACCCCGCTGAAGCTTTCTTT. This translates into CASGPTGYPAEAFF. The whole variable domain, remainder taken from reference TRBV12-5 and TRBJ1-1, is DARVTQTPRHKVTEMGQEVTMRCQPILGHNTVFWYRQTMMQGLELLAYFRNRAPLDDSGMPKDRFSAEMPDATLATLKIQPSEPRDSAVYFCASGPTGYPAEAFFGQGTRLTVV.

This clone was seen at least ten times. The chain employs TRBV5-4 and TRBJ2-6, with 8 bases lining up with TRBD1. V lost 0 bases to trimming and J lost 2 bases; unmatched junction nucleotides: 7. CDR1 SGHNT and CDR2 YYREEE come from the germline V gene (reference sequence). This CDR3 comprises 18 residues. The CDR3 region is CASSLAWTGLAGANVLTF. The DNA for the CDR3 is TGTGCCAGCAGCTTGGCTTGGACAGGGCTAGCTGGGGCCAACGTCCTGACTTTC.

This clone was picked up a small number of times. This chain joins TRBV20-1 and TRBJ2-5; no clear D. Germline V gives CDR1 DFQATT, CDR2 SNEGSKA (reference sequence). The ends were cut back, 0 bases at V and 5 bases at J, with 10 bases in the middle. There are 13 residues in the CDR3. CDR3 region: CSARDSGSETQYF. The CDR3, as DNA: TGCAGTGCTAGAGATTCAGGTTCGGAGACCCAGTACTTC.

Ten or more counts support this clone. Written as DNA, the CDR3 is TGTGCCAGCAGTTTTCGGTCCCCAACAGATACGCAGTATTTT. This gives the protein CASSFRSPTDTQYF. The chain uses TRBV12-3 or TRBV12-4 and TRBJ2-3; D is undetermined. V lost 3 bases to trimming and J lost 3 bases, with 10 bases between them. The CDR3 totals 14 residues.

This clone has ten or more counts. The chain joins TRBV18 to TRBJ1-2; tentative D call: TRBD1 (5 bases). Trimming pared 5 bases from V and 7 bases from J, leaving 17 bases between. The length of the CDR3 is 14 residues. Germline CDR1 is KGHSH and CDR2 is LQKENI. The CDR3 DNA follows: TGTGCCAGCTCAATGTATGACAGCACGGGTGGCTACACCTTC. Its protein is CASSMYDSTGGYTF.